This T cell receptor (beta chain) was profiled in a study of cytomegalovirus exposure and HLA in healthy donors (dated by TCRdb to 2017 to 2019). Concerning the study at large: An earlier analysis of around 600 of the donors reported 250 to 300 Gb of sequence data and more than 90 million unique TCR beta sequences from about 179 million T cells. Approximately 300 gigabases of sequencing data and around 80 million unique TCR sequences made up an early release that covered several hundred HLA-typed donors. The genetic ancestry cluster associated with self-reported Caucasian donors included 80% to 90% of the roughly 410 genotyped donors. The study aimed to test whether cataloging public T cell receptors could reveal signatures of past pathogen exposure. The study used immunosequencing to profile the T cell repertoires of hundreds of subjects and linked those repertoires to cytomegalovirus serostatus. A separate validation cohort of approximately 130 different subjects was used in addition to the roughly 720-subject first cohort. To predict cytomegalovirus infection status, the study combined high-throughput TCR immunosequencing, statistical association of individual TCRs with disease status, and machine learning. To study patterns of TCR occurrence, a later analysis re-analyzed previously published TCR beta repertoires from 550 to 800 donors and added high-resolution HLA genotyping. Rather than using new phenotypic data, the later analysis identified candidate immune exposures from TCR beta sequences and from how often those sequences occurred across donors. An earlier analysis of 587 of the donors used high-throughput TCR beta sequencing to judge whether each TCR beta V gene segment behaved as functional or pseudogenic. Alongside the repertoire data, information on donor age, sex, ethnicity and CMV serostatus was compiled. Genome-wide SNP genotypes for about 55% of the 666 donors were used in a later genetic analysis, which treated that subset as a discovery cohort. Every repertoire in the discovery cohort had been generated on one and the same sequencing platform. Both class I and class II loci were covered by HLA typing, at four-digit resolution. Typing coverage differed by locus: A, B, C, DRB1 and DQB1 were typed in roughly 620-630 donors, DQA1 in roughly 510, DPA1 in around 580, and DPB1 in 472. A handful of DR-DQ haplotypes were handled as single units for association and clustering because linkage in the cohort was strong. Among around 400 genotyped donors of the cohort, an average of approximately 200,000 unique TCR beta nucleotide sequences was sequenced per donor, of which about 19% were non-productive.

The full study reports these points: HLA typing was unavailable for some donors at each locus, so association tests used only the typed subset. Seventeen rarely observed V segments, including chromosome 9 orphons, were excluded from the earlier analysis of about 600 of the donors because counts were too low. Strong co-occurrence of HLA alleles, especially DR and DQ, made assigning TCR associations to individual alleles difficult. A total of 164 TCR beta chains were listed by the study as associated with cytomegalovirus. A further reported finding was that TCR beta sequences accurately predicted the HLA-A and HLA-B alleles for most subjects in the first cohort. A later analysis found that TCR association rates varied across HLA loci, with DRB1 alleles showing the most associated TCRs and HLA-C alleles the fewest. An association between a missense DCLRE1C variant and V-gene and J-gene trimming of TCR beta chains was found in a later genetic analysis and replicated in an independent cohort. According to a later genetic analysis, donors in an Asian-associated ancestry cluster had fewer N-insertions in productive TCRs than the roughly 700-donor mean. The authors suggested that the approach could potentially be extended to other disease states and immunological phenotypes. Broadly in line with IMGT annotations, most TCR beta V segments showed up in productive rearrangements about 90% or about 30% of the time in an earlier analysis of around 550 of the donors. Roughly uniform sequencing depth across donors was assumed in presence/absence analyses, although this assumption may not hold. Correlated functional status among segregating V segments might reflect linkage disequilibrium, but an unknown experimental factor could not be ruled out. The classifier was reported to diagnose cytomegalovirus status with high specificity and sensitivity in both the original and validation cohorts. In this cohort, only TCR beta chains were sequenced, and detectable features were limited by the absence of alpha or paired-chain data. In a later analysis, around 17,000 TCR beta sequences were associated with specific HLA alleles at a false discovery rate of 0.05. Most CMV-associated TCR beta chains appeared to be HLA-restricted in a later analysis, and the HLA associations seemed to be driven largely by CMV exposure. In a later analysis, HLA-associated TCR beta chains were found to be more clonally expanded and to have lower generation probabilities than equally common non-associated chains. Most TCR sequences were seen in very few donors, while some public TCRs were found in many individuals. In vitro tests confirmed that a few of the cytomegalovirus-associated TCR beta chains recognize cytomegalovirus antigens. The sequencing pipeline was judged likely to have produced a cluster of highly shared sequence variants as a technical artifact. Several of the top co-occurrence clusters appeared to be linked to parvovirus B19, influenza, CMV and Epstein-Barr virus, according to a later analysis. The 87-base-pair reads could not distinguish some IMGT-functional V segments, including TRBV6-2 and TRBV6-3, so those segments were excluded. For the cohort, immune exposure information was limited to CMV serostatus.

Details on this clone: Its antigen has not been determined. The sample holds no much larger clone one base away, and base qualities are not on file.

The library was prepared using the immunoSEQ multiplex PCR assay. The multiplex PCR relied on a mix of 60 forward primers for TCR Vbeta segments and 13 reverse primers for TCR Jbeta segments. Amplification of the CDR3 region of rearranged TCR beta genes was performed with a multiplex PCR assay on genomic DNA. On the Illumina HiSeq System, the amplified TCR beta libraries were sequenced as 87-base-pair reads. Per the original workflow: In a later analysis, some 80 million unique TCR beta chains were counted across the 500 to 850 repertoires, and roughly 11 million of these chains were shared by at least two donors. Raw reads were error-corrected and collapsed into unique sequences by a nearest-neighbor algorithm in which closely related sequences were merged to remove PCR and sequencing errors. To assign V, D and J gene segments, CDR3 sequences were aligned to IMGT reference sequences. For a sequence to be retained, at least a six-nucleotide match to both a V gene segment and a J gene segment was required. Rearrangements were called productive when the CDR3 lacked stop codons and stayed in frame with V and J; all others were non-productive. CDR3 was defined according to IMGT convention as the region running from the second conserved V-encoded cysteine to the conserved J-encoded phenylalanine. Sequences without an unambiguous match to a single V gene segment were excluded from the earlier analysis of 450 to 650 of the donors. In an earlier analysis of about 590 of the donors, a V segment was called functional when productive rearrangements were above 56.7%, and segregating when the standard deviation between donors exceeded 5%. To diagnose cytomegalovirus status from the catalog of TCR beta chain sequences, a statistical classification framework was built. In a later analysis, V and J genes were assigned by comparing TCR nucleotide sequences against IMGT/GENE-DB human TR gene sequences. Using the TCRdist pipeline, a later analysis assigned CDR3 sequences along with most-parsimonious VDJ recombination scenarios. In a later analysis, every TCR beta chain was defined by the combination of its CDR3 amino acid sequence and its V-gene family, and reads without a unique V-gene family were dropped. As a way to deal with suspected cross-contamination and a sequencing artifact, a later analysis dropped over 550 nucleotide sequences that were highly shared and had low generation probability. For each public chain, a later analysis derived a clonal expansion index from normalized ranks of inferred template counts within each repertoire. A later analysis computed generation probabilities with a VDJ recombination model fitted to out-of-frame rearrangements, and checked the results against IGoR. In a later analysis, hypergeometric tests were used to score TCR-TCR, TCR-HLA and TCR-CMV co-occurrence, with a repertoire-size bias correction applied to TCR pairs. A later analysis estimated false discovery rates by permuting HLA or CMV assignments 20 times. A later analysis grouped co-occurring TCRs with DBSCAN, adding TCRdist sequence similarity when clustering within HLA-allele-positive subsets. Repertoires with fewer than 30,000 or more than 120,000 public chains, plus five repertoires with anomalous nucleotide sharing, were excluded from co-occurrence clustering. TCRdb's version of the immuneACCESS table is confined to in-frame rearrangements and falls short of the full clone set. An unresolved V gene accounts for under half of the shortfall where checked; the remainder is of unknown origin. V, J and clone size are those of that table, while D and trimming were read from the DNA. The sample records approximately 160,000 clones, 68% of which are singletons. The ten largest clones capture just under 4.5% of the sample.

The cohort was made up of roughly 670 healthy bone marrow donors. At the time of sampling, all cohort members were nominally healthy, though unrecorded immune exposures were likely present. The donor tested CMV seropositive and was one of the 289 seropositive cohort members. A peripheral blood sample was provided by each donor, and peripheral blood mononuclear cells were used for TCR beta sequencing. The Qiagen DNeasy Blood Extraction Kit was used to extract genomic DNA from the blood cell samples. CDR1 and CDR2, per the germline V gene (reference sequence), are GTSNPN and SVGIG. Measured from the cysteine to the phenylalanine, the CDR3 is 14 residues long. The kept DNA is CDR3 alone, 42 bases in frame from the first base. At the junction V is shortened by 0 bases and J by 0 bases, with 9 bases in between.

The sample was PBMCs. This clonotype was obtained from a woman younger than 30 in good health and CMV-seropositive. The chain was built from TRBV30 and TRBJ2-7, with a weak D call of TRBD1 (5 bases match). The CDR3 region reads CAWSVEDTSYEQYF. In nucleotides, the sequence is TGTGCCTGGAGTGTAGAGGACACCTCCTACGAGCAGTACTTC.